Listed here is a single T cell receptor beta chain. Antigen specificity is unknown. Germline CDR1 reads MGHRA; CDR2 reads YSYEKL. The CDR3 runs to 14 residues. The V end was cut by 5 bases, the J end by 2 bases, with 12 bases between. Assay used: immunoSEQ multiplex PCR; TCRdb lists only in-frame clones, some missing. This sample has tens of thousands of clones, with about 64% found just once. This sample is drawn from a study of T cell clones after liver transplantation. Study background: TCRbeta sequencing after a pre-transplant mixed lymphocyte reaction identified graft-donor-reactive clones, later tracked in post-transplant blood. Blood was drawn pre-transplant, before withdrawal, and after full or failed withdrawal. General study findings and limits: Conclusions were preliminary, with small, heterogeneous patient groups.

The source is a human donor who received a liver transplant. Sequenced material: CD4+ T cells from blood, taken before liver transplant. This rearrangement joins TRBV4-1 to TRBJ2-5; D possibly corresponds to TRBD1 (7 bases). As DNA, the CDR3 is TGCGCCAGCAGCAGGACAGGAGGGCAAGAGACCCAGTACTTC. Translation: CASSRTGGQETQYF.